This entry lists 30 T cell receptor beta chains sequenced from one sample in a study of CD8 T cells in ankylosing spondylitis. Whole-study results and caveats: A TCR beta motif made of several highly homologous variants seemed typical of ankylosing spondylitis blood.

These receptors are not linked to any known antigen. TCRdb independently ran MiXCR on the 5' RACE reads; one entry per CDR3 protein. Of more than 250,000 distinct CDR3 sequences in the sample, 8% were seen once. Sequences were obtained from blood, either unsorted or a sorted T cell fraction (not recorded which). Every receptor here comes from a male donor with ankylosing spondylitis.

This clonotype was observed a few times. This chain joins TRBV20-1 and TRBJ1-1; D gene uncertain. Trimming pared 8 bases from V and 1 base from J, leaving 8 bases between. This CDR3 is 11 amino acids long. The germline V gene encodes CDR1 DFQATT and CDR2 SNEGSKA (reference sequence). The CDR3 sequence is CSTPRNTEAFF. The CDR3 region has the DNA TGCAGTACCCCTAGGAACACTGAAGCTTTCTTT.

This clonotype was seen more than once but under ten times. This chain connects TRBV12-3 or TRBV12-4 to TRBJ2-1; 9 bases align to TRBD2. The CDR3 consists of 15 residues. V trimming: 1 base; J trimming: 8 bases; junction bases outside the gene matches: 6. The CDR3 nucleotides are TGTGCCAGCAGTTTAGAGCCTAGCGGGATGGATGAGCAGTTCTTC. This sequence encodes CASSLEPSGMDEQFF.

A few counts support this clonotype. This rearrangement joins TRBV15 to TRBJ2-1; D is perhaps TRBD1 (5 bases). Trimming cost V 0 bases and J 6 bases, with 15 bases left between them. The CDR3 runs to 16 residues. Germline V gene data show CDR1 as LNHNV and CDR2 as YYDKDF (reference sequence). The CDR3 spells CATSRDRHRLGNEQFF. The CDR3 DNA reads TGTGCCACCAGCAGAGATAGGCACAGGCTGGGCAATGAGCAGTTCTTC.

This clonotype has only a few counts. The chain employs TRBV20-1 and TRBJ1-1, with D hard to call. V shed 6 bases and J shed 4 bases, with 12 bases lying between them. This CDR3 contains 12 residues. Germline V gene data show CDR1 as DFQATT and CDR2 as SNEGSKA (reference sequence). CDR3 amino acids: CSATPVGTEAFF. Written as DNA, the CDR3 is TGCAGTGCCACCCCGGTGGGCACTGAAGCTTTCTTT.

The V gene is TRBV13, the J gene TRBJ2-1; 7 bases map to TRBD2. The germline gives CDR1 PRHDT, CDR2 FYEKMQ (reference sequence). After removal of 5 bases from V and 4 bases from J, the junction contained 17 bases not matched to a gene. This CDR3 has 18 amino acids. CDR3 protein: CASSPPTGTTGVYNEQFF. The CDR3 nucleotides are TGTGCCAGCAGCCCACCCACCGGGACTACCGGGGTGTACAATGAGCAGTTCTTC.

The rearrangement links TRBV5-1 to TRBJ2-1, with a possible D match to TRBD2 (7 bases). CDR3 size: 17 residues. V dropped 0 bases and J dropped 4 bases, with 17 bases sitting between them. Per the germline V gene, CDR1 is SGHRS and CDR2 is YFSETQ. The CDR3, as DNA: TGCGCCAGCAGCTTGGGCGGGAGAGGGGGGACTTACAATGAGCAGTTCTTC. Protein sequence: CASSLGGRGGTYNEQFF.

The chain uses TRBV7-2 and TRBJ1-5; 7 nucleotides match TRBD1. V lost 8 bases and J lost 6; bases outside the gene matches: 4. The CDR3 length is 12 residues. The V gene's germline CDR1 is SGHTA and CDR2 FQGNSA. CDR3 loop: CASRGDSQPQHF. The CDR3 nucleotides read TGTGCCAGCCGAGGGGACAGTCAGCCCCAGCATTTT.

The chain carries TRBV7-8 and TRBJ2-5; no clear D gene. CDR1 and CDR2 from the germline V gene are SGHVS and FQNEAQ. CDR3 length equals 15 residues. V lost 2 bases and J lost 2, with 12 bases in between. This chain's CDR3 is CASSLLRSDQETQYF. The CDR3 coding sequence is TGTGCCAGCAGCTTATTGAGGTCCGATCAAGAGACCCAGTACTTC.

This sequence joins TRBV6-1 and TRBJ2-4; 7 nucleotides line up with TRBD2. J lost 11 bases, V lost 4 bases, and 5 bases had no gene match. CDR1 MNHNS and CDR2 SASEGT come from the germline V gene. The CDR3 totals 12 residues. In DNA form, the CDR3 reads TGTGCCAGCAGTGCCCCCGCGGGGGTTCAGTACTTC. Residues: CASSAPAGVQYF.

The chain joins TRBV6-6 to TRBJ2-7; 9 bases are shared with TRBD2. After removal of 5 bases from V and 7 bases from J, the junction contained 6 bases not matched to a gene. Germline values: CDR1 MNHNY, CDR2 SVGAGI (reference sequence). The length of the CDR3 is 13 residues. As DNA, the CDR3 is TGTGCCAGCAGTAAGCGGGAGGCGGGTGAGCAGTACTTC. It encodes CASSKREAGEQYF.

This clonotype has at least ten counts. This chain connects TRBV2 to TRBJ2-1; D remains unclear. V gave up 2 bases and J gave up 3 bases, with 5 bases separating them. Germline CDR1 is SNHLY and CDR2 is FYNNEI. This CDR3 comprises 13 residues. In DNA form, the CDR3 reads TGTGCCAGCAGTGAACACGGCTACAATGAGCAGTTCTTC. It encodes CASSEHGYNEQFF.

This clonotype was seen at least ten times. V gene TRBV29-1 combines with J gene TRBJ1-2, with TRBD1 as a possible D gene (5 bases). Germline V lookup: CDR1 SQVTM, CDR2 ANQGSEA. The CDR3 loop spans 12 amino acids. V lost 3 bases and J lost 7, with 12 bases in between. The CDR3 loop is CSVEELGGGYTF. CDR3 DNA: TGCAGCGTTGAGGAGCTTGGGGGTGGCTACACCTTC.

The rearrangement links TRBV5-1 to TRBJ2-3; D gene ambiguous. V gave up 4 bases and J gave up 1 base, with 10 bases separating them. In germline, CDR1 is SGHRS, CDR2 YFSETQ. CDR3 length equals 14 residues. CDR3 sequence (DNA): TGCGCCAGCAGCCCTCGTGGAGGCACAGATACGCAGTATTTT. As protein: CASSPRGGTDTQYF.

This clonotype was observed a handful of times. The rearrangement uses TRBV20-1 and TRBJ2-1; possibly TRBD2 for D (5 bases). The V gene lost 0 bases and the J gene lost 5 bases, with 14 bases spanning the gap. Germline V CDR1 and CDR2: DFQATT, SNEGSKA (reference sequence). The length of the CDR3 is 15 residues. CDR3 bases: TGCAGTGCTAGAGAGTTCCCCGGCGGGCACAATGAGCAGTTCTTC. Its translation is CSAREFPGGHNEQFF.

This clonotype has a handful of counts. This chain uses TRBV5-1 with TRBJ1-1, with 12 bases identical to TRBD1. CDR3 length: 18 residues. CDR1 SGHRS and CDR2 YFSETQ come from the germline V gene. J gave up 4 bases and V 0 bases, and 10 bases lay outside the gene matches. As DNA, the CDR3 is TGCGCCAGCAGCTTGGGAACCCCGGGGACAGGGGGCTTCACTGAAGCTTTCTTT. Translation gives CASSLGTPGTGGFTEAFF. The full variable domain, its missing parts supplied by reference TRBV5-1 and TRBJ1-1, is KAGVTQTPRYLIKTRGQQVTLSCSPISGHRSVSWYQQTPGQGLQFLFEYFSETQRNKGNFPGRFSGRQFSNSRSEMNVSTLELGDSALYLCASSLGTPGTGGFTEAFFGQGTRLTVV.

In this sample, this clonotype turned up a few times. The V and J genes are TRBV4-1 and TRBJ1-5; 10 bases fit TRBD1. Germline lookup yields CDR1 MGHRA and CDR2 YSYEKL. This CDR3 is built from 18 residues. V lost 0 bases and J lost 4; bases outside the gene matches: 9. The CDR3 loop reads CASSQEEVRTGGNQPQHF. Here the CDR3 DNA reads TGCGCCAGCAGCCAAGAAGAGGTGCGGACAGGGGGGAATCAGCCCCAGCATTTT.

The chain employs TRBV20-1 and TRBJ1-5; D gene unclear. Trimming removed 1 base at V and 3 bases at J, with 7 bases between. The CDR3 sequence is 13 residues long. The V gene's germline CDR1 is DFQATT and CDR2 SNEGSKA (reference sequence). Written as DNA, the CDR3 is TGCAGTGCTAGAGGACCTCACAATCAGCCCCAGCATTTT. It is translated as CSARGPHNQPQHF.

Ten or more counts support this clonotype. This chain uses TRBV29-1 with TRBJ1-5, with TRBD1 identical over 7 bases. The length of the CDR3 is 14 residues. The V gene's germline CDR1 is SQVTM and CDR2 ANQGSEA. J was trimmed by 2 bases and V by 6 bases; bases with no gene match: 7. CDR3 amino acids: CSVRQGGGNQPQHF. CDR3 nucleotide sequence: TGCAGCGTCAGACAGGGCGGTGGCAATCAGCCCCAGCATTTT.

The J gene is TRBJ1-4, the V gene TRBV6-1; D perhaps matches TRBD1 (6 bases). The CDR3 is 15 residues long. Trimming left V 7 bases short and J 8 bases short, with 20 bases between. Germline V gene data show CDR1 as MNHNS and CDR2 as SASEGT. Here the CDR3 reads CASTRGPGGQEKLFF. As DNA, the CDR3 is TGTGCCAGCACCCGGGGTCCGGGGGGCCAGGAAAAACTGTTTTTT.

Many counts were recorded for this clonotype. This rearrangement joins TRBV11-2 to TRBJ2-3, with TRBD2 matching 15 bases. The CDR3 length is 17 residues. The junction had 8 bases not matched to a gene; V was cut back by 5 bases and J by 5 bases. The V gene's germline CDR1 is SGHAT and CDR2 FQNNGV. CDR3 DNA: TGTGCCAGCAGCGGCGGGACTAGCGGGAGGTATATAGATACGCAGTATTTT. Translating gives CASSGGTSGRYIDTQYF.

This chain joins TRBV2 and TRBJ2-7; D could derive from TRBD1 or TRBD2 (5 bases each). The CDR3 sequence is 14 residues long. The V and J ends lost 6 bases and 3 bases respectively, with 15 bases between them. Germline V gene data show CDR1 as SNHLY and CDR2 as FYNNEI. The DNA for the CDR3 is TGTGCCAGCAGGGGGAGACGAGGGGTCTACGAGCAGTACTTC. Its protein is CASRGRRGVYEQYF.

The chain employs TRBV23-1 and TRBJ2-5; 8 nucleotides align to TRBD2. TRBV23-1 carries the ORF label, with uncertain function. The J segment lost 5 bases and the V segment lost 0 bases, leaving 5 bases of the junction unmatched. The CDR3 contains 15 residues. CDR3 sequence (DNA): TGCGCCAGCAGTCAATCGCGGGGGGCCGGTGAGACCCAGTACTTC. As protein: CASSQSRGAGETQYF.

This clonotype was seen ten or more times. This sequence joins TRBV20-1 and TRBJ2-2; no clear D gene. Germline lookup yields CDR1 DFQATT and CDR2 SNEGSKA (reference sequence). Between the trimmed V and J ends, which lost 0 bases and 5 bases, there was a span of 7 bases. This CDR3 region has 13 residues. CDR3 amino acids: CSARDFATGELFF. The CDR3 DNA sequence: TGCAGTGCTAGAGACTTTGCGACCGGGGAGCTGTTTTTT.

This clonotype was detected only a few times. The chain combines TRBV14 with TRBJ2-5; no definite D call. Germline values: CDR1 SGHDN, CDR2 FVKESK. CDR3 length: 15 residues. V was clipped by 4 bases and J by 5 bases, with 17 bases between them. CDR3 nucleotides: TGTGCCAGCAGCCGACTCACCCGCGTTCGTGAGACCCAGTACTTC. Its protein product is CASSRLTRVRETQYF.

This clonotype is a singleton in its sample. V is TRBV28 and J is TRBJ2-1; 13 bases are a match to TRBD2. The CDR3 is 16 amino acids. Germline CDR1 MDHEN, CDR2 SYDVKM. Trimming cost V 2 bases and J 8 bases; bases outside gene matches: 6. The CDR3 here is CASSLTGTSGVHEQFF. The CDR3 bases are TGTGCCAGCAGTTTAACCGGGACTAGCGGGGTGCATGAGCAGTTCTTC.

This clonotype was seen a handful of times. The rearrangement uses TRBV5-1 and TRBJ2-3; D is perhaps TRBD1 (5 bases). Trimming removed 1 base at V and 1 base at J, with 10 bases between. The CDR3 runs to 15 residues. Per the germline V gene, CDR1 is SGHRS and CDR2 is YFSETQ. CDR3 nucleotides: TGCGCCAGCAGCTTGATGCAGGGCGGCACAGATACGCAGTATTTT. Encoded protein: CASSLMQGGTDTQYF.

This clonotype was found a few times. This chain uses TRBV29-1 with TRBJ1-3; 8 positions match TRBD1. CDR3 length: 14 residues. With V trimmed by 4 bases and J by 2 bases, 4 bases remained unmatched. Germline CDR1 reads SQVTM; CDR2 reads ANQGSEA. CDR3 bases: TGCAGCGTTGGGAACAGGGGGGCTGGAAACACCATATATTTT. Translated: CSVGNRGAGNTIYF.

The chain recombines TRBV5-5 with TRBJ2-7, with D unresolved. There are 12 residues in the CDR3. Trimming pared 2 bases from V and 6 bases from J, leaving 9 bases between. The germline V gene encodes CDR1 SGHKS and CDR2 YYEKEE (reference sequence). Written as DNA, the CDR3 is TGTGCCAGCAGCTTTTACGGGTCCGAGCAGTACTTC. It encodes CASSFYGSEQYF.

The sample holds a few counts of this clonotype. V gene TRBV7-9 combines with J gene TRBJ2-1; possible D gene TRBD1, 5 bases. CDR1 is SEHNR and CDR2 is FQNEAQ in the germline V gene (reference sequence). Trimming took 3 bases from V and 5 from J, leaving 14 bases between them. The CDR3 runs to 15 residues. The CDR3 nucleotides read TGTGCCAGCAGCTTGCGGCAGGGAAGCGACAATGAGCAGTTCTTC. This translates into CASSLRQGSDNEQFF.

CDR3 nucleotide sequence: TGTGCCAGCAGCTCAACAACTAGCGGGGTGTCCTACAATGAGCAGTTCTTC. This encodes CASSSTTSGVSYNEQFF. The chain joins TRBV13 to TRBJ2-1, with 10 bases matching TRBD2. V trimming: 4 bases; J trimming: 1 base; junction bases outside the gene matches: 7. The CDR3 extends over 17 amino acids. Germline values: CDR1 PRHDT, CDR2 FYEKMQ (reference sequence).